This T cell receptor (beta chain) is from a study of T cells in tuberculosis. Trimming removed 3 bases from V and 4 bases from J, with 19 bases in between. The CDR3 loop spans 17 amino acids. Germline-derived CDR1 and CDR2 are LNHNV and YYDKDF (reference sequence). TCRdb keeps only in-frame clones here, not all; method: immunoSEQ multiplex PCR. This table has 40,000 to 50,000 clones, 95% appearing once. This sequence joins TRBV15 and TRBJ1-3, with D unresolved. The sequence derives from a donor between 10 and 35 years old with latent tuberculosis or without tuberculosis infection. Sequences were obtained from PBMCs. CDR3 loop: CATSSLHSQSRGNTIYF. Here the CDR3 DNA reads TGTGCCACCAGCAGCCTCCATTCCCAAAGCCGGGGAAACACCATATATTTT.